A few counts support the clone carrying this T cell receptor beta chain. The antigen is undetermined. This specimen belongs to a study of T-cell memory formation after mild COVID-19. General study points: Memory cells collected pre-infection included some clones that later responded, suggesting cross-reactive memory joined. CD4/CD8 balance held among clones contracting day 15 to 85, and later expanders leaned CD4+. Researchers report contracting CD4+ clones mostly in CM and EM, with CD8+ clones in EMRA.

Germline CDR1 SGDLS, CDR2 YYNGEE. The CDR3 covers 15 residues. V dropped 0 bases and J dropped 5; count of bases not matched to a gene: 3. One entry per CDR3 protein results from TCRdb running MiXCR on the 5' RACE reads. The sample shows a few hundred thousand distinct CDR3 sequences, 15% to 20% of them seen only once. The chain uses TRBV9 and TRBJ2-7, with TRBD2 identical over 12 bases. This TCR derives from a man younger than 35 who had mild COVID-19 (a few samples of this study predate the infection). Cell type and time point are not known. What was sequenced was PBMCs or a T cell subset sorted from them (not recorded which). The DNA for the CDR3 is TGTGCCAGCAGCGTAGCTAGCGGGGGGGCAAACGAGCAGTACGTC. It codes for CASSVASGGANEQYV.